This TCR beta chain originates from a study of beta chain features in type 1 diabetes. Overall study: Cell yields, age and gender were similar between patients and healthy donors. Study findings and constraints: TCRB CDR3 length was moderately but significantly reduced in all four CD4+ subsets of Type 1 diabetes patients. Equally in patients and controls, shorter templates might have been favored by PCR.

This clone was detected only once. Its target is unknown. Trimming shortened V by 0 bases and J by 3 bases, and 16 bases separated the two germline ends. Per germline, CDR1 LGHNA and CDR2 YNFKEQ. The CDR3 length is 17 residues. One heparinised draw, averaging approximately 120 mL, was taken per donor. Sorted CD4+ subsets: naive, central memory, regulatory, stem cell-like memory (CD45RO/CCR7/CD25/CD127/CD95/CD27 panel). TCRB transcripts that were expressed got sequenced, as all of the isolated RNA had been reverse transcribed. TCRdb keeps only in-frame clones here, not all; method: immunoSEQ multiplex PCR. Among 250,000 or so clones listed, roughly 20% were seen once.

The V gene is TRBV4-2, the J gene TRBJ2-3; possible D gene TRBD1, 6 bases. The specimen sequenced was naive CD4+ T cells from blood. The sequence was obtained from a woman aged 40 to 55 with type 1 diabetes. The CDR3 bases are TGTGCCAGCAGCCAAGATTCGAGGCAGGGGACGACAGATACGCAGTATTTT. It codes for CASSQDSRQGTTDTQYF.